This T cell receptor beta chain is drawn from a study of T cells after yellow fever vaccination. V gave up 1 base and J gave up 4 bases; unmatched junction bases: 6. Germline-derived CDR1 and CDR2 are LGHNA and YSLEER. CDR3 length equals 16 residues. MiXCR, applied by TCRdb to the 5' RACE reads, yields one record per CDR3 protein. The sample holds some 120,000 distinct CDR3 sequences, roughly 8.9% seen once. This clonotype originated in a man in his thirties or forties who received the YFV17D yellow fever vaccine. Sequenced here: CD8+ T cells sorted from PBMCs, sampled 45 days after the yellow fever booster vaccination. The V call is TRBV4-3, the J call TRBJ2-2; 7 bases fit TRBD2. CDR3 loop: CASSQGGGGRTGELFF. DNA for the CDR3: TGCGCCAGCAGCCAAGGGGGGGGAGGGCGCACCGGGGAGCTGTTTTTT.